This T cell receptor (beta chain) is drawn from a study of OX40 agonist ivuxolimab in advanced cancers. Regarding the study as a whole: Among the lowest peripheral clonal expansion occurred in 0.1-3.0 mg/kg partial responders. The CD4+ and CD8+ T cells in the blood had expanded clonally by week 6 at 0.1 to 3.0 mg/kg.

Blood got drawn at baseline, again on cycle 4 day 1, and then on cycle 7 day 1. Comments on this clone: Its target is unknown.

Libraries were prepared by immunoSEQ multiplex PCR; TCRdb keeps only in-frame clonotypes and omits some of them. The sample lists 50,000 or so clones, around 73% occurring once. This CDR3 spans 12 amino acids. The material sequenced was CD4+ or CD8+ T cells sorted from blood, taken in a trial of the OX40 agonist ivuxolimab. The sequence derives from an adult with an advanced solid tumor such as melanoma, head and neck, liver or kidney cancer. The chain joins TRBV21-1 to TRBJ1-6. TRBV21-1 has pseudogene status. CDR3: CATGGVHSPLHF. DNA of the CDR3: TGTGCCACCGGGGGGGTACATTCACCCCTCCACTTT.